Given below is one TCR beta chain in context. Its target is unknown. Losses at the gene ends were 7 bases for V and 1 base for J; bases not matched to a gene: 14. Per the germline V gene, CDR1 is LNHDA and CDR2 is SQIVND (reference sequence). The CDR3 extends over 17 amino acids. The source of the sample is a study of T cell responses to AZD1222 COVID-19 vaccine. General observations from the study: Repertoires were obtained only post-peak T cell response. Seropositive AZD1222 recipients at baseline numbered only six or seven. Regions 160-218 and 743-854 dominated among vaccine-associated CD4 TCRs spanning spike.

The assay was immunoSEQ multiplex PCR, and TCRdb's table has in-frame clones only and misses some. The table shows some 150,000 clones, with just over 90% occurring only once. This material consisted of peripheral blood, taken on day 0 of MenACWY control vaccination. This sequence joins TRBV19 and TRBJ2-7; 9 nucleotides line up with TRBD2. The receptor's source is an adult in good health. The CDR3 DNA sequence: TGTGCCAGTACTTCGATGGTAGCGGGAGTAGGATCCTACGAGCAGTACTTC. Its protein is CASTSMVAGVGSYEQYF.